The T cell receptor beta chain described here comes from a study of T cell responses to AZD1222 COVID-19 vaccine (dated by TCRdb to about 2021). Concerning the study at large: AZD1222 recipients with second doses at about 4 weeks or about 12 weeks were pooled, because spike-specific TCR depth and breadth did not differ between schedules. Trial participants were enrolled by age into subgroups of 18-55, 56-69 and 70-plus years, and roughly 150, 30 and 60 TCR-sequenced participants, respectively, were included in these subgroups. TCR sequencing was performed for 230 to 250 trial participants, of whom roughly 200 were given two doses of AZD1222 and around 25 were given two doses of MenACWY control vaccine. Broad study findings and their caveats: Nearly half of unique spike-specific TCRs reportedly recognized epitopes outside regions mutated in the B.1.351 and B.1.1.7 variants. Vaccine-associated CD4 TCRs spanned the whole spike protein, with dominant responses in regions 160-218 and 743-854. The 56-69-year group was small, and its depth increase did not reach significance, likely because of low power. Conclusions about previously exposed vaccinees are limited, since just five to seven AZD1222 recipients were seropositive for SARS-CoV-2 at baseline. Participants were mostly white British and included more females than males, and it was suggested by the authors that clonal diversity may have been underestimated. After two AZD1222 doses, both the breadth and the depth of spike-specific TCRs were significantly higher than at day 0 and than in MenACWY recipients. Because no day 14 peak-response samples were available, repertoires were characterized only after the peak T cell response.

The sample's time point, from its label and the paper: baseline before first vaccination. Vaccinee samples were obtained from the UK trials COV001 and COV002, which included a single-blind randomized controlled phase 2/3 trial of AZD1222 (ChAdOx1 nCoV-19) in healthy adults. Trial participant PBMC samples were collected at day 0 and day 28 after the second dose for TCRbeta chain sequencing. As regards this clone: Its antigen remains unidentified. No quality values exist for individual bases; no much larger clone is one base distant.

The CDR3, from cysteine to phenylalanine, totals 11 residues. Just CDR3 DNA is preserved here, 33 bases in frame from base 1. V is cut by 5 bases and J by 9 bases, and the space between the germline ends is 8 bases. The germline V gene (reference sequence) supplies CDR1 GTSNPN and CDR2 SVGIG. The CDR3 regions of human TCRbeta chains were analyzed by immunosequencing. On the authors' methods: TCRs in the repertoires were matched against a reference library of SARS-CoV-2-specific TCRs that had been generated with the MIRA antigen-specificity platform. Breadth was defined as the fraction of unique TCRs that were SARS-CoV-2-associated. Depth was defined as the fraction of total T cells that were SARS-CoV-2-associated. Using the MIRA data, each spike-specific TCR was assigned both to the spike region to which the TCR was reactive and to a CD4 or CD8 class. Log10-transformed breadth and depth values were compared by one-way ANOVA with Sidak's multiple comparisons tests. TCRdb retrieved this table from immuneACCESS and kept in-frame rearrangements only. Not all clones are present; in checked studies, unresolved V genes account for under half, and no reason is known for the remainder. V and J calls and clone size are given by that table; D and trimming were obtained from the DNA. A total of roughly 120,000 clones appear in this sample, 87% of them only once. The top ten constitute 7.5% of the sample.

Rearrangement joined TRBV30 to TRBJ1-6, with the D gene not clear enough to name. The clonotype comes from an adult in good health. Sequenced here: peripheral blood, sampled on day 0 of AZD1222 vaccination. DNA sequence: TGTGCCTGGGAGGCGGGTTCACCCCTCCACTTT. Its protein product is CAWEAGSPLHF.